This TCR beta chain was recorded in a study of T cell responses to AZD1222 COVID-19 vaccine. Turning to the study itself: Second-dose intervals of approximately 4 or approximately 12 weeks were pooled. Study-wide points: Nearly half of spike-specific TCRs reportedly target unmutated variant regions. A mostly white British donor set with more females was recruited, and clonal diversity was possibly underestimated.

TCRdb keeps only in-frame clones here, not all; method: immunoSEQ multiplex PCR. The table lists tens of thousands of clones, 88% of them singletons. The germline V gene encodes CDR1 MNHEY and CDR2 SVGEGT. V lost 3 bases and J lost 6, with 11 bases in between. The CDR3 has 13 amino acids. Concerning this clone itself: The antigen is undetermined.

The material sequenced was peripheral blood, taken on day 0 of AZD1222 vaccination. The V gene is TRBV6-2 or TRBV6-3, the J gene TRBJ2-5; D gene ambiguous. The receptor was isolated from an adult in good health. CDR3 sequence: CASSYQSPQTQYF. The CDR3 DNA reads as TGTGCCAGCAGTTATCAATCCCCCCAGACCCAGTACTTC.